This T cell receptor beta chain was retrieved from a study of blood T cell repertoires in COVID-19 (dated by TCRdb to the early 2020s). General notes on the study: Collaborator samples came from the United States, Italy and Spain and covered acute and convalescent phases of COVID-19. The repertoires were released in a freely available public database meant as a resource for research on the immune response to SARS-CoV-2. Subjects who had been exposed to COVID-19, were actively infected with it, or had recovered from it provided the deeply sampled blood TCRbeta repertoires that made up the dataset. The samples were drawn from two sources: the first 160 participants of the ongoing ImmuneRACE study, and 950 to 1,500 subjects contributed by 6 global collaborators. The sample metadata nearly always contained a de-identified subject ID, COVID-19 status, age in years and sex. Where available, HLA class I and class II types were obtained from metadata supplied by the sample provider rather than from assay-based typing. The prospective study material was composed of cDNA or gDNA derived from T cells, B-cell-depleted T cells, or PBMCs. General study outcomes and caveats: The quantity of clinical and demographic metadata differed by source and by participant and was supplied without curation.

The CDR3 holds 12 amino acids from the cysteine to the phenylalanine. CDR3 DNA is the only sequence kept; it has 36 bases, read in frame from the first base. Sequences GTSNPN (CDR1) and SVGIG (CDR2) are obtained from the germline V gene (reference sequence). V is reduced by 4 bases and J by 5 bases, leaving a spacing of 11 bases between them. The immunoSEQ Assay, a bias-controlled multiplex PCR, was used to amplify TCRbeta CDR3 regions from genomic DNA. Per the authors' processing: Within the assay, amplification of reference gene primers was used to estimate how many nucleated cells each sample contained. To quantify the absolute abundance of each unique TCRbeta CDR3 rearrangement, sequence reads were collapsed and filtered. For each sample, productive Simpson clonality was calculated as the square root of Simpson's diversity index across productive rearrangements. TCRdb retrieved this table from immuneACCESS and kept in-frame rearrangements only. Not all clones are present; in checked studies, unresolved V genes account for under half, and no reason is known for the remainder. Clone size and the V and J calls come from that table; the DNA yielded D and trimming. The sample profile shows 360,000 or so clones; roughly 90% of them were found once. The ten biggest clones cover 1.7% of the sample.

Concerning this clone itself: The specificity of this receptor is unknown. Base qualities are not recorded, but no much larger clone differs from it by a single base.

Enrolling through a virtual design, the prospective study's participants ranged in age from roughly 18 to 90 years and lived across roughly 24 United States geographic areas. Cohort assignment in the prospective study relied on participant-reported clinical history from a screening survey and a study questionnaire. For ImmuneRACE Cohort 3, a participant was defined as recovered based on two consecutive negative NP/OP PCR tests, clearance by a healthcare professional, or resolution of symptoms. In the prospective study, whole blood, serum and a nasopharyngeal or oropharyngeal swab were collected from each participant by mobile phlebotomists. Additional blood draws and questionnaires over an approximately two-month period could optionally be provided by prospective study participants. Before DNA extraction, blood samples from the prospective study were shipped at room temperature or frozen.

This clonotype was sampled from a woman aged 25 to 45 who had recovered from COVID-19. The chain is made from TRBV30 and TRBJ1-2, and perhaps TRBD1 as D gene, on 5 matching bases. Specimen: PBMCs or T cells enriched from blood (not recorded which). The CDR3 reads as follows: CAWTTVGYGYTF. The sequenced DNA is TGTGCCTGGACGACAGTGGGGTATGGCTACACCTTC.